The 15 T cell receptor beta chains reported below all come from one sample, sequenced in a study of cytomegalovirus exposure and HLA in healthy donors. Primers for the PCR totalled 60 Vbeta and 13 Jbeta. Only in-frame clones appear in the TCRdb table, and some are missing; sequencing was by immunoSEQ multiplex PCR. The sample has around 77,000 clones, 75% to 80% seen once. Sequencing used PBMCs. These receptors were obtained from a man aged 40-49 years in good health and CMV-seronegative.

This chain links TRBV7-2 with TRBJ2-7; the D gene is possibly TRBD1 (5 bases). This CDR3 spans 14 amino acids. With 5 bases removed from V and 2 bases from J, the gap between germline ends came to 13 bases. Germline-derived CDR1 and CDR2 are SGHTA and FQGNSA. The CDR3 region has the DNA TGTGCCAGCAGCCTCGGAAGGGGTCCCTACGAGCAGTACTTC. This gives the protein CASSLGRGPYEQYF.

The chain employs TRBV7-2 and TRBJ1-5; D is undetermined. This CDR3 is built from 13 residues. With 2 bases removed from V and 10 bases from J, the gap between germline ends came to 12 bases. Germline-derived CDR1 and CDR2 are SGHTA and FQGNSA. CDR3 residues: CASSLRGDKPQHF. In DNA, the CDR3 is TGTGCCAGCAGCTTACGGGGTGACAAACCCCAGCATTTT.

J is TRBJ2-5 and V is TRBV25-1; unclear D gene. V lost 3 bases and J lost 4, with 6 bases in between. The CDR3 is made up of 12 amino acids. Germline V CDR1 and CDR2: MGHDK, SYGVNS. CDR3 sequence (DNA): TGTGCCAGCAGTGATTCACTAGAGACCCAGTACTTC. Translated: CASSDSLETQYF. Full variable domain (remainder filled in from reference TRBV25-1 and TRBJ2-5): EADIYQTPRYLVIGTGKKITLECSQTMGHDKMYWYQQDPGMELHLIHYSYGVNSTEKGDLSSESTVSRIRTEHFPLTLESARPSHTSQYLCASSDSLETQYFGPGTRLLVL.

The chain uses TRBV5-4 and TRBJ1-1; D unclear. The V gene lost 3 bases and the J gene lost 1 base, with 7 bases spanning the gap. Germline CDR1 reads SGHNT; CDR2 reads YYREEE (reference sequence). This CDR3 is 13 amino acids long. DNA of the CDR3: TGTGCCAGCAGCTATACAGCGAACACTGAAGCTTTCTTT. The encoded protein is CASSYTANTEAFF.

The gene calls are TRBV5-1 and TRBJ2-2; D perhaps matches TRBD2 (6 bases). The CDR3 is 16 residues long. The V and J ends lost 1 base and 0 bases respectively, with 10 bases between them. Germline V CDR1 and CDR2: SGHRS, YFSETQ. CDR3 residues: CASSLLGGTNTGELFF. For the CDR3, the DNA is TGCGCCAGCAGCTTGTTGGGCGGGACGAACACCGGGGAGCTGTTTTTT.

The chain employs TRBV5-1 and TRBJ2-7; TRBD2 is a possible D gene (6 bases). Germline CDR1 reads SGHRS; CDR2 reads YFSETQ. The V end lost 6 bases, the J end lost 1 base, and 17 bases lay between the germline ends. This CDR3 region has 15 residues. The CDR3 spells CASTPGVGRSYEQYF. The CDR3 nucleotides are TGCGCCAGCACCCCGGGGGTCGGGCGTTCCTACGAGCAGTACTTC.

This clone was seen a handful of times. The chain recombines TRBV11-1 with TRBJ1-5; 7 bases match TRBD1. The V and J ends lost 8 bases and 6 bases, in that order; junction bases with no gene match: 7. Germline CDR1 is SGHAT and CDR2 is FQDESV (reference sequence). The CDR3 runs to 13 residues. Here the CDR3 reads CASLRQGSQPQHF. The CDR3 DNA reads as TGTGCCAGCCTACGACAGGGTAGTCAGCCCCAGCATTTT.

This sequence joins TRBV28 and TRBJ2-7; perhaps TRBD2 as D (6 bases). With 7 bases removed from V and 5 bases from J, the gap between germline ends came to 18 bases. CDR1 and CDR2 (germline): MDHEN, SYDVKM. CDR3 length: 14 residues. The DNA of the CDR3 is TGTGCCAGCAAAGAGGGGACGGGGGTCGACGAGCAGTACTTC. Translated, it gives CASKEGTGVDEQYF.

The V and J genes are TRBV7-3 and TRBJ2-7, with TRBD1 matching over 7 bases. The trim removed 1 base at V and 0 bases at J, leaving 6 bases unmatched. The CDR3 loop spans 16 amino acids. Germline V gene lookup returns CDR1 SGHTA and CDR2 FQGTGA. The CDR3 spells CASSLKPTGPSYEQYF. The CDR3 coding sequence is TGTGCCAGCAGCTTAAAGCCGACAGGGCCCTCCTACGAGCAGTACTTC.

This chain joins TRBV5-6 and TRBJ2-1; no clear D. Germline lookup yields CDR1 SGHDT and CDR2 YYEEEE. The length of the CDR3 is 16 residues. V dropped 0 bases and J dropped 2 bases, with 12 bases sitting between them. The CDR3 nucleotides read TGTGCCAGCAGCTTGGAGCCAGGTTCCACCTACAATGAGCAGTTCTTC. This translates into CASSLEPGSTYNEQFF.

The gene calls are TRBV6-5 and TRBJ2-5; TRBD1 matches at 7 bases. Trimming at V came to 5 bases and at J to 4 bases, leaving 4 bases not matched to a gene. Per the germline V gene, CDR1 is MNHEY and CDR2 is SVGAGI. CDR3 size: 13 residues. This chain's CDR3 is CASSPTGRETQYF. CDR3 in DNA: TGTGCCAGCAGTCCGACAGGGAGAGAGACCCAGTACTTC.

CDR3 loop: CARGGVGPEAFF. CDR3 nucleotide sequence: TGTGCCAGAGGGGGCGTAGGTCCTGAAGCTTTCTTT. V and J are TRBV2 and TRBJ1-1; 7 positions match TRBD1. Trimming at V came to 9 bases and at J to 6 bases, leaving 7 bases not matched to a gene. The CDR3 runs 12 residues. Looked up from germline, CDR1 is SNHLY and CDR2 is FYNNEI.

The chain links TRBV9 to TRBJ2-1; the match to TRBD1 covers 7 bases. CDR3 length: 14 amino acids. Trimming removed 2 bases from V and 3 bases from J; junction bases left unmatched: 2. Germline V lookup: CDR1 SGDLS, CDR2 YYNGEE. The CDR3 coding sequence is TGTGCCAGCAGCGTGACAGGGTACTACAATGAGCAGTTCTTC. The encoded protein is CASSVTGYYNEQFF.

This chain uses TRBV6-6 with TRBJ1-1; D is ambiguous. There are 14 residues in the CDR3. The germline V gene encodes CDR1 MNHNY and CDR2 SVGAGI (reference sequence). The V end lost 2 bases, the J end lost 0 bases, and 7 bases lay between the germline ends. The CDR3 sequence: CASSYAGMNTEAFF. CDR3 nucleotide sequence: TGTGCCAGCAGTTACGCAGGAATGAACACTGAAGCTTTCTTT.

The chain joins TRBV4-1 to TRBJ2-5; 10 nucleotides match TRBD1. The assigned J gene may be wrong: the sequence end matches TRBJ2-7 better. The V gene's germline CDR1 is MGHRA and CDR2 YSYEKL. The CDR3 is made up of 15 amino acids. The CDR3 loop is CASSQTGTGDYEQYF. The CDR3 DNA sequence: TGCGCCAGCAGCCAAACCGGGACAGGGGACTACGAGCAGTACTTC.